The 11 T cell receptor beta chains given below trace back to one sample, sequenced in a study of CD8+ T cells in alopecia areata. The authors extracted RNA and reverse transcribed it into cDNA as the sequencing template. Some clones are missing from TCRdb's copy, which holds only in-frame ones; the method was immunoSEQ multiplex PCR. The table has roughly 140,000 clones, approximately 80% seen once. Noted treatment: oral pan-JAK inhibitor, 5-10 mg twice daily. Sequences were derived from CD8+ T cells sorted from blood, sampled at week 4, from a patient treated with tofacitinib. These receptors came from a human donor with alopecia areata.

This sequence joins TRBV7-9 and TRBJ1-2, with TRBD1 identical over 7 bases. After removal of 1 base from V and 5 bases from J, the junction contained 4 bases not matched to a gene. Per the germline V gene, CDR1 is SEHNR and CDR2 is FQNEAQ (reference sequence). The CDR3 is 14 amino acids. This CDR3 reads CASSLDSGGYGYTF. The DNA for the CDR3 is TGTGCCAGCAGCTTAGATTCAGGGGGTTATGGCTACACCTTC. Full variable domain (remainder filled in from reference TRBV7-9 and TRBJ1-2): DTGVSQNPRHKITKRGQNVTFRCDPISEHNRLYWYRQTLGQGPEFLTYFQNEAQLEKSRLLSDRFSAERPKGSFSTLEIQRTEQGDSAMYLCASSLDSGGYGYTFGSGTRLTVV.

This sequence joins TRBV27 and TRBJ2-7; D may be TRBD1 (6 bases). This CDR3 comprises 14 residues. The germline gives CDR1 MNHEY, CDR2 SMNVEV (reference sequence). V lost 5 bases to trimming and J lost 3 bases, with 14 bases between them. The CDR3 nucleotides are TGTGCCAGCAGTCATCACAGGGTGGGCTACGAGCAGTACTTC. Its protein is CASSHHRVGYEQYF.

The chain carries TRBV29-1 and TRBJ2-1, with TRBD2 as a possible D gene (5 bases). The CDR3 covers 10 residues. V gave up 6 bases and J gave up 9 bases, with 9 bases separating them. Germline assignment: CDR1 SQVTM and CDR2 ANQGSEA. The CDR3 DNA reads TGCAGCGTGAGGGTGGCTGAGCAGTTCTTC. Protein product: CSVRVAEQFF.

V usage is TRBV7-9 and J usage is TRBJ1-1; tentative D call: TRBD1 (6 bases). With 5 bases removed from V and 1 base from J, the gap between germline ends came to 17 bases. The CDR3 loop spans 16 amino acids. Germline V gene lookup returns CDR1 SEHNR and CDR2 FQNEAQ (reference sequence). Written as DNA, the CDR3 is TGTGCCAGCAGCGCAGTCCGTTCCAGGGGGAACACTGAAGCTTTCTTT. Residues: CASSAVRSRGNTEAFF.

The CDR3 loop is CASSYWRQGVYNEQFF. The CDR3 region has the DNA TGTGCCAGCAGTTACTGGAGACAGGGGGTATACAATGAGCAGTTCTTC. The chain carries TRBV6-5 and TRBJ2-1; TRBD1 matches at 9 bases. The CDR3 extends over 16 amino acids. CDR1 is MNHEY and CDR2 is SVGAGI in the germline V gene. Trimming at V came to 1 base and at J to 4 bases, leaving 5 bases not matched to a gene.

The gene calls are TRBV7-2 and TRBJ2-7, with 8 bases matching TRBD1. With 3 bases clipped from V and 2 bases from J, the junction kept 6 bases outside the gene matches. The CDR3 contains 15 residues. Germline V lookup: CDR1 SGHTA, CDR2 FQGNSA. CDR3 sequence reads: CASSLGSQGAYEQYF. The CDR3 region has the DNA TGTGCCAGCAGCTTGGGGTCACAGGGGGCCTACGAGCAGTACTTC.

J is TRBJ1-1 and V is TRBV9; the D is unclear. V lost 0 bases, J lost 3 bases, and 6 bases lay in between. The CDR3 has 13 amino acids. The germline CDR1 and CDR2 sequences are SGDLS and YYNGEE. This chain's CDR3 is CASSVGPDTEAFF. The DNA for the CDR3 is TGTGCCAGCAGCGTAGGACCGGACACTGAAGCTTTCTTT. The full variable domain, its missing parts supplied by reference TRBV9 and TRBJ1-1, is DSGVTQTPKHLITATGQRVTLRCSPRSGDLSVYWYQQSLDQGLQFLIQYYNGEERAKGNILERFSAQQFPDLHSELNLSSLELGDSALYFCASSVGPDTEAFFGQGTRLTVV.

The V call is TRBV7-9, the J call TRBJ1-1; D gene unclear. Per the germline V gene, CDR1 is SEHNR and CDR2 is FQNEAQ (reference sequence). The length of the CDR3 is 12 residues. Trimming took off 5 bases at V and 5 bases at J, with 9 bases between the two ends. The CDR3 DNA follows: TGTGCCAGCAGCCCTAGAGGAACTGAAGCTTTCTTT. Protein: CASSPRGTEAFF.

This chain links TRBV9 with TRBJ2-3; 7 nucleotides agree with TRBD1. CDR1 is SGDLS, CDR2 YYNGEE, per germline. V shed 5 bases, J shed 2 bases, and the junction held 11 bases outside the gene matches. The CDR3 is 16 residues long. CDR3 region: CASSERQGQPTDTQYF. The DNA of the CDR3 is TGTGCCAGCAGTGAACGACAGGGTCAGCCCACAGATACGCAGTATTTT.

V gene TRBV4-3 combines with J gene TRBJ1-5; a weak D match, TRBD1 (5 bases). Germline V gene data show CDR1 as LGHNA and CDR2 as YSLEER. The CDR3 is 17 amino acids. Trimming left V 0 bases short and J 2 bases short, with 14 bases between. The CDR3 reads CASSQDIEGIGNQPQHF. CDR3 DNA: TGCGCCAGCAGCCAAGATATTGAGGGGATAGGCAATCAGCCCCAGCATTTT.

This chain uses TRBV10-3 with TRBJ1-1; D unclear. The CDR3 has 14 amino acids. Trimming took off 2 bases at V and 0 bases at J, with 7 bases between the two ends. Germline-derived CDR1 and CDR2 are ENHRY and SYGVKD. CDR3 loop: CAISEETVNTEAFF. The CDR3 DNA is TGTGCCATCAGTGAGGAAACAGTGAACACTGAAGCTTTCTTT.